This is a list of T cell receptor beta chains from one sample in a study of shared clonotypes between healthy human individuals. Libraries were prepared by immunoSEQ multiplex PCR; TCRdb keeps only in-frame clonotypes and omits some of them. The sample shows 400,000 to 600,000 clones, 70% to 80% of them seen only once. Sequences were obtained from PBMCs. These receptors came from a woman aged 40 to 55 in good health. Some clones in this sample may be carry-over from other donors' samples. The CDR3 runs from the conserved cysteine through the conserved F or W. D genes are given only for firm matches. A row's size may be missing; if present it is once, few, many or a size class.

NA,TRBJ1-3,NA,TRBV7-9,CASSPPAVDTIYF
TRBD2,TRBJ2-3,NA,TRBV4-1,CASSRRLLAGFSDTQYF
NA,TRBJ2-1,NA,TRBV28,CASSFKQGNEQFF
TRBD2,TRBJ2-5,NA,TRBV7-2,CASSWGLAGGVDTQYF
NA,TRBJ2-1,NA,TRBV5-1,CASSLAVRVGEQFF
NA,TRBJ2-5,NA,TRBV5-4,CASSLGGGLGRETQYF
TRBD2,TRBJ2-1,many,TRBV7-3,CASSFSGSSYNEQFF
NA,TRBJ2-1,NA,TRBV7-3,CASSSRGSYNEQFF
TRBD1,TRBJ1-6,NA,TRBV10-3,CAITEGQGDSPLHF
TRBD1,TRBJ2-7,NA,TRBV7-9,CASSSSGTGHYEQYF
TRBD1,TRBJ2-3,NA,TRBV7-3,CASSPRQGEDTQYF
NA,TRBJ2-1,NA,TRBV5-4,CASSLRESSYNEQFF
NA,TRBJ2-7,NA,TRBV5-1,CASRRNSDTSYEQYF
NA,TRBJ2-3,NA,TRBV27,CASSLMGASTDTQYF
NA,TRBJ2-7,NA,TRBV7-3,CASSPEGPGTVFYEQYF
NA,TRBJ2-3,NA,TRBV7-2,CASSSLGTGTDTQYF
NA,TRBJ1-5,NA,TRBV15,CATSRGQGNQPQHF
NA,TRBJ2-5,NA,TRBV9,CASSVDGSWGIETQYF
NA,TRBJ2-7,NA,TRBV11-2,CASSPGAGYEQYF
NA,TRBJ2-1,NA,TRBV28,CASSIPTGSLMDEQFF
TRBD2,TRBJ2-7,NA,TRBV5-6,CASSSGGALLYEQYF
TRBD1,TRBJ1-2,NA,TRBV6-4,CASSDTPGGGYTF
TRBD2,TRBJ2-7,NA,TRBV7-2,CASSPGGLGTYEQYF
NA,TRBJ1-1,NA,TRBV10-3,CAISEGNRAGNEAFF
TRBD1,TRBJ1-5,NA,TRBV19,CASSLGQGALSNQPQHF
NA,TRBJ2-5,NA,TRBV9,CASSVDPKGYQETQYF
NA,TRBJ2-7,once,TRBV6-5,CASRPTWDGSYEQYF
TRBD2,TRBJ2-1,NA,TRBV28,CASSPAGGRSYNEQFF
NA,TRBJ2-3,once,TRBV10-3,CATAVGGADTQYF
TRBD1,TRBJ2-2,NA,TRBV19,CASSPRQGAGTGELFF
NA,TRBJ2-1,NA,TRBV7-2,CASSLGPLGNEQFF
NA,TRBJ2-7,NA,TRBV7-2,CASSFVQFYEQYF
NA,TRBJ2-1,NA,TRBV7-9,CASSLVSGASHNEQFF
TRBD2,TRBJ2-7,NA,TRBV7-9,CASSFGLGSYEQYF
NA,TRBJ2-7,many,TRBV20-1,CSARSGSEQYF
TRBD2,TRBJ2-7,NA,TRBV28,CASSPGLAGNEQYF
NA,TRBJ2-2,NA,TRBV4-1,CASSQVQWGRGNTGELFF
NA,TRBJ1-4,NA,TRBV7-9,CASSGVATNEKLFF
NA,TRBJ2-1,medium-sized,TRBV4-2,CASSQEASSYNEQFF
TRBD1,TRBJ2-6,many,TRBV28,CASRHPGTGGESSGANVLTF
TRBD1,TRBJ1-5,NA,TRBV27,CASSLSAGGSQPQHF
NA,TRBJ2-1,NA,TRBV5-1,CASHSQAGYNEQFF
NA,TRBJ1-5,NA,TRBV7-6,CASSYRVNQPQHF
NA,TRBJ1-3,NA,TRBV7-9,CASSPDISPNTIYF
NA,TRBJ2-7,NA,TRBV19,CASSISPSYEQYF
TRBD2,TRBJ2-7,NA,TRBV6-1,CASSEGRAGLAGGPYEQYF
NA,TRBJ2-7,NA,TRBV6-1,CASSGYRGGYEQYF
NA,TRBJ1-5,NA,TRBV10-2,CASSDRTDNQPQHF
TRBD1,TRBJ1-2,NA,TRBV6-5,CASRRQGDYGYTF
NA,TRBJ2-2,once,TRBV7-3,CASSRQGGPNTGELFF
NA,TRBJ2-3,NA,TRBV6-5,CASSYRRQDYTQYF
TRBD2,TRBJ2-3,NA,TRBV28,CASSMTAASGMGDTQYF
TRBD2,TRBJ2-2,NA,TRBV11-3,CASSLGLAGVTGELFF
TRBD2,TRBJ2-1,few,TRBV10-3,CAISYRTSGSLAKSYNEQFF
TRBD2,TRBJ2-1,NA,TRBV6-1,CASKGGSKVGEQFF
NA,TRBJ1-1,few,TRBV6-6,CASSSQNTEAFF
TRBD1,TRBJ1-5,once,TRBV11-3,CASGAGLARRTGYQPQHF
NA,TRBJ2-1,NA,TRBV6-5,CASSPEFNNEQFF
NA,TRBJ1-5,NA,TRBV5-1,CASSLEGLDQPQHF
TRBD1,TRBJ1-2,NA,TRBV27,CASSRGTDWNFVTSYGYTF